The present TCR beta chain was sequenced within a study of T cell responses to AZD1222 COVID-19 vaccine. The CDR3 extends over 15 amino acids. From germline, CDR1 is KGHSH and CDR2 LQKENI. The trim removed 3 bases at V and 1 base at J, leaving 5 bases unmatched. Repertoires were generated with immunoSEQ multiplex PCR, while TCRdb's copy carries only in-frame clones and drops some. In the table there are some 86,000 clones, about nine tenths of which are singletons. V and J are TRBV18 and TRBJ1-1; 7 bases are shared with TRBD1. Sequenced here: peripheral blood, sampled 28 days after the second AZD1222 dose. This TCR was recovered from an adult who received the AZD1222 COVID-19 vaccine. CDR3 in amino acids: CASSPKQGENTEAFF. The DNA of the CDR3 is TGTGCCAGCTCACCGAAGCAGGGGGAGAACACTGAAGCTTTCTTT. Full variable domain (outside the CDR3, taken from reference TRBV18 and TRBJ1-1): NAGVMQNPRHLVRRRGQEARLRCSPMKGHSHVYWYRQLPEEGLKFMVYLQKENIIDESGMPKERFSAEFPKEGPSILRIQQVVRGDSAAYFCASSPKQGENTEAFFGQGTRLTVV.